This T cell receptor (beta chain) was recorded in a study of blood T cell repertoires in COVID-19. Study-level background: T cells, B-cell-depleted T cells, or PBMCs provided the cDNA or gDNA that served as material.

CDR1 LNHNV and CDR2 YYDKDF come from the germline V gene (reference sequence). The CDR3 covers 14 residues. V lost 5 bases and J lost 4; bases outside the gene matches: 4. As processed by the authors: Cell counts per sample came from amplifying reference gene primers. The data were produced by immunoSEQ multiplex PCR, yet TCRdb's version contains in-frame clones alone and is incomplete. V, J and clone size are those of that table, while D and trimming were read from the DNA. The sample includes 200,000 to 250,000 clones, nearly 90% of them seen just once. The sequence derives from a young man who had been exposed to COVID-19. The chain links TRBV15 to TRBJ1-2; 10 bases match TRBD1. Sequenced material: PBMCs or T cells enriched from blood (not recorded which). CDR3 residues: CATSWDRGGYGYTF. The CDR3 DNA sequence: TGTGCCACCAGCTGGGACAGGGGCGGCTATGGCTACACCTTC.